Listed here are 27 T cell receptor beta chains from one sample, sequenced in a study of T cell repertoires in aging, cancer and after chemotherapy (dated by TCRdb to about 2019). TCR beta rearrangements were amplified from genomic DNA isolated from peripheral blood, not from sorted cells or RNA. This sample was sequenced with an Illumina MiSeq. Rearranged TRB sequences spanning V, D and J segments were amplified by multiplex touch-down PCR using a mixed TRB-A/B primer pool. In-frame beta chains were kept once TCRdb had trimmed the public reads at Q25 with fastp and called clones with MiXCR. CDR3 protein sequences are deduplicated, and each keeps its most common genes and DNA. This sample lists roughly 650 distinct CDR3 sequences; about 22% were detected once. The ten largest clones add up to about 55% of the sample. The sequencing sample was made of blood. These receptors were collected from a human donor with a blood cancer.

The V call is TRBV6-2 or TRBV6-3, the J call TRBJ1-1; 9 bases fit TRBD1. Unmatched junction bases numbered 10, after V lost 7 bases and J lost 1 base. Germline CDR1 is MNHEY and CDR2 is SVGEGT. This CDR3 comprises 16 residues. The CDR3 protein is CASKNGGQGQNTEAFF. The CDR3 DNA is TGTGCCAGCAAAAACGGGGGACAGGGACAGAACACTGAAGCTTTCTTT.

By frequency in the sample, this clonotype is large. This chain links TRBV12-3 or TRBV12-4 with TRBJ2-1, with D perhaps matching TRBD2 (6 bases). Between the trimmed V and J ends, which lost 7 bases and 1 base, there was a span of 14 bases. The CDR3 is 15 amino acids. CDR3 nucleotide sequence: TGTGCCAGCACCCTAACCGGGACTTCCTACAATGAGCAGTTCTTC. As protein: CASTLTGTSYNEQFF.

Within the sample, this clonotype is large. Here the CDR3 reads CATSDLGQGEGNEQFF. The CDR3 DNA reads as TGTGCCACCAGTGACCTCGGACAGGGTGAGGGGAATGAGCAGTTCTTC. The gene calls are TRBV24-1 and TRBJ2-1; 8 bases align to TRBD1. With 4 bases clipped from V and 7 bases from J, the junction kept 11 bases outside the gene matches. This CDR3 comprises 16 residues. The germline V gene has CDR1 KGHDR and CDR2 SFDVKD.

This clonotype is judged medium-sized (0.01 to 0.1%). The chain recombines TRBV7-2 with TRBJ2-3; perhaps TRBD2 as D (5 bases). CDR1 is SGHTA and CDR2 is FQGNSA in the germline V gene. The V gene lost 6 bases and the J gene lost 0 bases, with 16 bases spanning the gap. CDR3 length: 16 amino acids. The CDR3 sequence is CASRKEAAPSTDTQYF. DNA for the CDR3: TGTGCCAGCAGGAAAGAAGCGGCACCTAGCACAGATACGCAGTATTTT.

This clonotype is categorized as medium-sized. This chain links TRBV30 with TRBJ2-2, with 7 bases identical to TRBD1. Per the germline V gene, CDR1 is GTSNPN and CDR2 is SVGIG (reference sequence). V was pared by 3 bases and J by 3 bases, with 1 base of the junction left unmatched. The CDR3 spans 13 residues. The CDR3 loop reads CAWRGTDTGELFF. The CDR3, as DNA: TGTGCCTGGAGGGGGACAGACACCGGGGAGCTGTTTTTT.

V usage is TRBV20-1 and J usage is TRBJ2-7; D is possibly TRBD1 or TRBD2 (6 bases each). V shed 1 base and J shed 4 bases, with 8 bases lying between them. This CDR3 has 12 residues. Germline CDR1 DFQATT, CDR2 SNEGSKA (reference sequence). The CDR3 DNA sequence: TGCAGTGCTAGAGGAGGGGGGTACGAGCAGTACTTC. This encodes CSARGGGYEQYF.

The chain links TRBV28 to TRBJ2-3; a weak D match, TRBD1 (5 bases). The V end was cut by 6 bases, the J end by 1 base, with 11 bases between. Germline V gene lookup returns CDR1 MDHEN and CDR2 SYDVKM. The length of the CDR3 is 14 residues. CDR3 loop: CASSTLGGTDTQYF. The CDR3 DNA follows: TGTGCCAGCAGCACTCTAGGGGGCACAGATACGCAGTATTTT.

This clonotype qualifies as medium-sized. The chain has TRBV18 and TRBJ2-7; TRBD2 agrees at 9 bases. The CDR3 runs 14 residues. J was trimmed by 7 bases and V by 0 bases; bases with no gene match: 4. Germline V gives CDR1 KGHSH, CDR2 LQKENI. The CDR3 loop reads CASSPPGTSGEQYF. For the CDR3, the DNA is TGTGCCAGCTCACCACCGGGTACTAGCGGGGAGCAGTACTTC.

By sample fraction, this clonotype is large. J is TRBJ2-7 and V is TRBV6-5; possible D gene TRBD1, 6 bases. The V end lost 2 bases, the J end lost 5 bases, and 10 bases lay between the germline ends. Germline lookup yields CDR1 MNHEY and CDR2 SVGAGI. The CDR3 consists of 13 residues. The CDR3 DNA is TGTGCCAGCAGTTACGTGACAGGTGACGAGCAGTACTTC. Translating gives CASSYVTGDEQYF.

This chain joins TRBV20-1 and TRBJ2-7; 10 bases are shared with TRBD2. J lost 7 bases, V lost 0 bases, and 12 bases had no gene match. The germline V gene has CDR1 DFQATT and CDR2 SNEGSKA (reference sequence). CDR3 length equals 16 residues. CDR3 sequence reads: CSARDRALAGAGEQYF. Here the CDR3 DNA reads TGCAGTGCTAGAGATCGGGCTCTAGCGGGAGCTGGTGAGCAGTACTTC.

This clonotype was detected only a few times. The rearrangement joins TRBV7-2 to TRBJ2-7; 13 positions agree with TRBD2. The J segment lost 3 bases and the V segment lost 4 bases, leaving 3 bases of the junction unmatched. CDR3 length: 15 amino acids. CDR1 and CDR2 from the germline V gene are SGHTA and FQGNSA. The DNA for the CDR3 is TGTGCCAGCAGCTCGACTAGCGGGAGGCTCTACGAGCAGTACTTC. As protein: CASSSTSGRLYEQYF.

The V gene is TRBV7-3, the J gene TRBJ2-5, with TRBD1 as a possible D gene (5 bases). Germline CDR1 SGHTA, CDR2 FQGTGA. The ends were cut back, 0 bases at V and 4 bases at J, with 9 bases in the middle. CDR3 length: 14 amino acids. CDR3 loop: CASSLTAGSETQYF. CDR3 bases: TGTGCCAGCAGCTTAACGGCAGGGTCAGAGACCCAGTACTTC.

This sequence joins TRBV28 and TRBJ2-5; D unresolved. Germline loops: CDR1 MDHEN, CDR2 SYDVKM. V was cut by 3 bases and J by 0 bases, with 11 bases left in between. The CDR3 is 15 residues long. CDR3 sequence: CASSFPEAYQETQYF. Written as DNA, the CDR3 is TGTGCCAGCAGTTTCCCGGAAGCTTACCAAGAGACCCAGTACTTC.

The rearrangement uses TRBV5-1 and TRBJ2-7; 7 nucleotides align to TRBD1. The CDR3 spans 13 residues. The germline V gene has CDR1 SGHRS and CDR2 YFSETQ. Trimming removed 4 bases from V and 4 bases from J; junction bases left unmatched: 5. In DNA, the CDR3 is TGCGCCAGCAGCCGGGACAGATCATACGAGCAGTACTTC. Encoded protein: CASSRDRSYEQYF.

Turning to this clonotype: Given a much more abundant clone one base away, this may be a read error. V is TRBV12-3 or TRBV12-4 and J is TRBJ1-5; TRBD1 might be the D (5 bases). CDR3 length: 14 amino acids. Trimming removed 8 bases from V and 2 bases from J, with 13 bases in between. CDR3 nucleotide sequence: TGTGCCAGCTCCTCGAGGGGACGCAATCAGCCCCAGCATTTT. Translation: CASSSRGRNQPQHF.

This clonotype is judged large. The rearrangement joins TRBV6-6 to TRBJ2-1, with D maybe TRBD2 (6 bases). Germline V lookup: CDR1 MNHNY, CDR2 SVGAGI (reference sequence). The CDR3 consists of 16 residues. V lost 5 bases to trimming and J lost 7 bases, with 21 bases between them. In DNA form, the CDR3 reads TGTGCCAGCAGTCCGCGGGCGGGGTCCGTGGCGAATGAGCAGTTCTTC. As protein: CASSPRAGSVANEQFF.

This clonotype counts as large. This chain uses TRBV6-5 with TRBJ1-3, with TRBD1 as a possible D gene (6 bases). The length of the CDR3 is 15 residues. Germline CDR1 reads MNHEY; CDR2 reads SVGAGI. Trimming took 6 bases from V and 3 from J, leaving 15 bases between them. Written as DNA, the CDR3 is TGTGCCAGCAGCCCCAACAGGGCCAGTGGAAACACCATATATTTT. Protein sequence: CASSPNRASGNTIYF.

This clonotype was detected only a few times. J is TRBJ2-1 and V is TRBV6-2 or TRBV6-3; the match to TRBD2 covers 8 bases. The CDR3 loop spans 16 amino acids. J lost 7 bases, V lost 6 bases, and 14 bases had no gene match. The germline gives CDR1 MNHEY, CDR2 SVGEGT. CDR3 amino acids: CASRLLAEGLGNEQFF. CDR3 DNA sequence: TGTGCCAGCAGATTACTAGCGGAAGGACTTGGGAATGAGCAGTTCTTC.

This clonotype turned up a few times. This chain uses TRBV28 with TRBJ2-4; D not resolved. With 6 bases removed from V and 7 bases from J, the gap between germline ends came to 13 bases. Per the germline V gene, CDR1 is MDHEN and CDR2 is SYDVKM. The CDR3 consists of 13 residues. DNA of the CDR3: TGTGCCAGCAGCTTACCCGTTCTTAACATTCAGTACTTC. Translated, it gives CASSLPVLNIQYF.

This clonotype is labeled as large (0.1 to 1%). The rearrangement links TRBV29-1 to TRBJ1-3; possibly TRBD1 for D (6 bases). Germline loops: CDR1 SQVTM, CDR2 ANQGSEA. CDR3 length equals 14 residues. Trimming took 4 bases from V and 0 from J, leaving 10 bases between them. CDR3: CSVGGGGSGNTIYF. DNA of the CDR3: TGCAGCGTTGGAGGGGGGGGCTCTGGAAACACCATATATTTT.

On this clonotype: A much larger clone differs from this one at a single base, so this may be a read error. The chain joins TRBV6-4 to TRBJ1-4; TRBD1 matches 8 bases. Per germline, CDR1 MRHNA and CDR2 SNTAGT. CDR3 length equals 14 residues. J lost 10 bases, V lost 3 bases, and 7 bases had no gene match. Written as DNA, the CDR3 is TGTGCCAGCAGTGAGGGTGGTACAGGGGGAAAACTGTTTTTT. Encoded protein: CASSEGGTGGKLFF.

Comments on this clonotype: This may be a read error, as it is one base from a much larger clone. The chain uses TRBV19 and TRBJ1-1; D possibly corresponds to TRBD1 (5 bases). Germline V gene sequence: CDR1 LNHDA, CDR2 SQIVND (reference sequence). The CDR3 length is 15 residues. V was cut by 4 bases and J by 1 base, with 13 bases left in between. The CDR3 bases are TGTGCCAGTAGTACCCAGGGCTATGGGAACACTGAAGCTTTCTTT. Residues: CASSTQGYGNTEAFF.

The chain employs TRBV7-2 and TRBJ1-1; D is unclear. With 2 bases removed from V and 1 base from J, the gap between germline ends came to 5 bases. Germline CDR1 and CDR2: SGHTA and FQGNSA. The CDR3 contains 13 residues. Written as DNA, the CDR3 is TGTGCCAGCAGCTTACAAGCGAACACTGAAGCTTTCTTT. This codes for CASSLQANTEAFF.

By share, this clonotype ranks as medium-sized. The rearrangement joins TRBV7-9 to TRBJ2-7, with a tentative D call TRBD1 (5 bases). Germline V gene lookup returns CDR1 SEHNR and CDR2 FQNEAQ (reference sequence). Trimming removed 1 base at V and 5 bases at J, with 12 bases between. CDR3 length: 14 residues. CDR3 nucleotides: TGTGCCAGCAGCTTAGGGGGCCCACACCACGAGCAGTACTTC. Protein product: CASSLGGPHHEQYF.

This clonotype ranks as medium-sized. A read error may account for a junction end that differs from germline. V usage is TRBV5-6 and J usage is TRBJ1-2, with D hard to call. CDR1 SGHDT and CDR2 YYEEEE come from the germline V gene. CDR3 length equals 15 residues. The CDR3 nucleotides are TGTGCCAGCAGTTTGGTAGGGCGAGAAGCCACGGGCTACACCTTC. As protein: CASSLVGREATGYTF.

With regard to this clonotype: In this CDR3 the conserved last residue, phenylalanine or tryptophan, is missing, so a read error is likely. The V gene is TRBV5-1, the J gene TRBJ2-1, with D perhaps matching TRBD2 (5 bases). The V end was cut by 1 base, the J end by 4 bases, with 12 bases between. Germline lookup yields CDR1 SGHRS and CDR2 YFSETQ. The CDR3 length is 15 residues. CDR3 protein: CASSLPLDSYNEQFI. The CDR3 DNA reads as TGCGCCAGCAGCTTGCCACTAGACTCTTACAATGAGCAGTTCATC.

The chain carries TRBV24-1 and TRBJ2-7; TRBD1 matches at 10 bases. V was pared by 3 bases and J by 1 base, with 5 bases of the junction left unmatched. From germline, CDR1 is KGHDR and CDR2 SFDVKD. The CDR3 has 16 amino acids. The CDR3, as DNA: TGTGCCACCAGTGATGTACCGGGACAGGGGTCCTACGAGCAGTACTTC. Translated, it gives CATSDVPGQGSYEQYF.